This TCR beta chain was recovered during a study of cytomegalovirus exposure and HLA in healthy donors. Study results and caveats: Immune exposure was documented only through CMV serostatus. Among TCR sequences, most were rare, though some public TCRs appeared in many donors. A later examination showed that TCR association rates differed by HLA locus, with DRB1 most and HLA-C fewest. Follow-up analysis later connected one missense variant in DCLRE1C with trimming of TCR beta V- and J-genes.

PCR employed 60 Vbeta and 13 Jbeta primers. TCRdb's table, derived via immunoSEQ multiplex PCR, lists solely in-frame clones and lacks some. Of roughly 120,000 clones in the sample, approximately 70% were seen once. This clone was counted only a few times. The antigen is not known. The germline CDR1 and CDR2 sequences are SGHVS and FNYEAQ. The CDR3 spans 14 residues. V was pared by 4 bases and J by 4 bases, with 11 bases between. Sequenced material: PBMCs. This receptor was obtained from a middle-aged woman in good health and CMV-seropositive. The chain combines TRBV7-6 with TRBJ2-1; a possible D gene is TRBD1 (6 bases). CDR3 residues: CASSSGTHYNEQFF. CDR3 nucleotide sequence: TGTGCCAGCAGCTCCGGGACACATTACAATGAGCAGTTCTTC.